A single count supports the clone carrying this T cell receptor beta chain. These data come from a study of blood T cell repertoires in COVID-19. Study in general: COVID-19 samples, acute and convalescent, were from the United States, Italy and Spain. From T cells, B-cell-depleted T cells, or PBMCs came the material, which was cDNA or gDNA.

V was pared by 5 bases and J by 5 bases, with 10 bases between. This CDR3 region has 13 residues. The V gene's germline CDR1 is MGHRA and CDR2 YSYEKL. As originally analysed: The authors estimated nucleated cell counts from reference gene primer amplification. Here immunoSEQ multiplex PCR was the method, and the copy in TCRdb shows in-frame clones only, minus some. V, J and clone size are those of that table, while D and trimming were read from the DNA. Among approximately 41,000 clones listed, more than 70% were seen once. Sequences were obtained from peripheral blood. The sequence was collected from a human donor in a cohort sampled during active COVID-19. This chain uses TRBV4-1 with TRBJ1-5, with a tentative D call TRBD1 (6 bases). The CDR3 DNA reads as TGCGCCAGCAGCAGGACAGAGGATCAGCCCCAGCATTTT. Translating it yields CASSRTEDQPQHF.